This entry lists 8 T cell receptor beta chains sequenced from one sample in a study of naive and memory T cell subsets. The library had UMIs added by 3' ligation of an oligonucleotide to TCR cDNA. Ligated cDNA underwent four rounds of PCR with nested alpha and beta constant region primers and SP2. TCRdb reanalysed the 5' RACE reads using MiXCR and keeps one entry per CDR3 protein. The table has 50,000 to 65,000 distinct CDR3 sequences, less than 10% seen once; the top ten hold 9.8%. All receptors derive from a female donor in good health.

This clonotype was counted only a few times. The chain is built from TRBV12-3 or TRBV12-4 and TRBJ2-7, with unresolved D. The CDR3 totals 10 residues. V lost 9 bases, J lost 6 bases, and 9 bases lay in between. The CDR3 DNA reads TGTGCCAGAGGGCCCCCCGAGCAGTACTTC. Translated, it gives CARGPPEQYF.

V is TRBV4-2 and J is TRBJ1-2, with a possible D match to TRBD1 (5 bases). Germline assignment: CDR1 LGHNA and CDR2 YNFKEQ. The V gene lost 0 bases and the J gene lost 7 bases, with 24 bases spanning the gap. This CDR3 contains 18 residues. The CDR3 spells CASSQDQQTTKGRGGYTF. The CDR3 DNA reads as TGTGCCAGCAGCCAAGATCAACAGACGACAAAGGGTAGGGGTGGCTACACCTTC.

This clonotype was detected ten times or more. V is TRBV9 and J is TRBJ1-1, with a weak D call TRBD1 (6 bases). In germline, CDR1 is SGDLS, CDR2 YYNGEE. The V and J ends lost 7 bases and 1 base respectively, with 14 bases between them. CDR3 length: 14 amino acids. The CDR3 loop is CASSPTGSNTEAFF. The DNA for the CDR3 is TGTGCCAGCTCACCGACAGGTTCGAACACTGAAGCTTTCTTT.

This clonotype has only a few counts. A junction boundary mismatches the germline segment, possibly from a read error. The chain joins TRBV6-2 or TRBV6-3 to TRBJ2-7, with D possibly being TRBD1 (6 bases). The CDR3 runs to 9 residues. Germline V gives CDR1 MNHEY, CDR2 SVGEGT. The DNA of the CDR3 is TGTGCCAGCGGGGACAAACTGCACTTC. It is translated as CASGDKLHF.

This clonotype appeared many times. The chain carries TRBV4-3 and TRBJ2-7; D gene unclear. V was trimmed by 4 bases and J by 1 base, leaving 14 bases between them. The CDR3 runs to 15 residues. The V gene's germline CDR1 is LGHNA and CDR2 YSLEER. The CDR3 protein is CASSPDLGYSYEQYF. CDR3 nucleotide sequence: TGCGCCAGCAGCCCTGATCTAGGGTATTCCTACGAGCAGTACTTC.

This clonotype was seen a few times. The chain employs TRBV29-1 and TRBJ1-1; 8 nucleotides match TRBD1. V lost 4 bases to trimming and J lost 6 bases; unmatched junction nucleotides: 4. The CDR3 is made up of 12 amino acids. Germline lookup yields CDR1 SQVTM and CDR2 ANQGSEA. The CDR3 loop reads CSVVPGGPEAFF. CDR3 DNA: TGCAGCGTTGTCCCAGGGGGCCCTGAAGCTTTCTTT.

This clonotype came up many times. This sequence joins TRBV24-1 and TRBJ2-1; TRBD1 agrees at 9 bases. V lost 6 bases and J lost 2; bases outside the gene matches: 7. The CDR3 has 16 amino acids. Germline V gene data show CDR1 as KGHDR and CDR2 as SFDVKD. CDR3 protein: CATSPTGQGAYNEQFF. Here the CDR3 DNA reads TGTGCCACCAGTCCTACGGGACAGGGAGCCTACAATGAGCAGTTCTTC.

This clonotype showed up many times. V and J are TRBV12-3 or TRBV12-4 and TRBJ2-7, with 8 nucleotides matching TRBD2. The V segment lost 5 bases and the J segment 4 bases; nucleotides outside the gene matches: 4. The CDR3 is 13 amino acids. CDR3 nucleotides: TGTGCCAGCAGTGCGGGACTAGTGTACGAGCAGTACTTC. This gives the protein CASSAGLVYEQYF.